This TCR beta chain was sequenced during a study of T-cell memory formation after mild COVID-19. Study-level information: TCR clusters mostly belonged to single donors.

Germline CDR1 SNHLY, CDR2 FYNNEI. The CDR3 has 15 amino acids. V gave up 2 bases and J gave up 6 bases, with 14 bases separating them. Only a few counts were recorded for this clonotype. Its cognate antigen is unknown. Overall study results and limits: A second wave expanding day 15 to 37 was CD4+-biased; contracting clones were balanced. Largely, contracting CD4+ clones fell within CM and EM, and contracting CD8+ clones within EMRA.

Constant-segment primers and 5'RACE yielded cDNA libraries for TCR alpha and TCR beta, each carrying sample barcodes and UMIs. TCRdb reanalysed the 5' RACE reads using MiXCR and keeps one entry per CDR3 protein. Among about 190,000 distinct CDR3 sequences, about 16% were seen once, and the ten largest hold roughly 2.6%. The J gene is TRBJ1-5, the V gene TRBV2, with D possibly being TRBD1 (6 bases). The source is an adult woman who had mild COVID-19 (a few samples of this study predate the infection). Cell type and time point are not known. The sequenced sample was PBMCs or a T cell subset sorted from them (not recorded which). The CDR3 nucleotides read TGTGCCAGCAGTGAAAGGCGGGCGGGGGCTCAGCCCCAGCATTTT. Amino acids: CASSERRAGAQPQHF.